This record looks at one TCR beta chain sequence and its context. The antigen remains undetermined. The data are from a study of T cell responses to AZD1222 COVID-19 vaccine. Generated by immunoSEQ multiplex PCR, the TCRdb table keeps only in-frame clones and is missing some. The sample has 150,000 or so clones; approximately 95% are singletons. Findings and caveats of the study: The span of vaccine-associated CD4 TCRs extended across spike, with dominance at 160-218 and 743-854. Repertoire sampling occurred only after the peak T cell response. Within unmutated variant regions lay the reported targets of nearly half of spike-specific TCRs. Baseline serology detected seropositivity in only 5 or 6 AZD1222 recipients.

The receptor was derived from an adult in good health. The specimen comprised peripheral blood, sampled on day 0 of MenACWY control vaccination.

The CDR3 DNA sequence: TGTGCCACCAGCAGAGATCGGGACACCTCAGGGGGCGAAAATCAGCCCCAGCATTTT. Amino acid sequence: CATSRDRDTSGGENQPQHF. V is TRBV15 and J is TRBJ1-5; 8 positions match TRBD1. The CDR3 covers 19 residues. The J segment lost 4 bases and the V segment lost 0 bases, leaving 14 bases of the junction unmatched. Germline values: CDR1 LNHNV, CDR2 YYDKDF (reference sequence).